The clone carrying this TCR beta chain has just a few counts. Combining a sample-barcoded 5' primer with a J-beta primer mix, a second PCR ran for about 6 to 12 cycles. TCRdb itself ran the 5' RACE reads through MiXCR, one entry per CDR3 protein. Of roughly 1,000,000 distinct CDR3 sequences listed, 25% are singletons. This sample is part of a study of blood T cells in healthy people across ages. The data were also submitted as part of a second study, on T cells of mothers and their children.

The TCR comes from a girl aged 2 to 9 in good health. Material for sequencing was blood.

The CDR3 loop is CASSLAFQPLEETQYF. The CDR3 DNA follows: TGTGCCAGCAGCTTAGCTTTCCAGCCGCTTGAAGAGACCCAGTACTTC. The chain employs TRBV7-9 and TRBJ2-5, with unresolved D. Between the trimmed V and J ends, which lost 0 bases and 3 bases, there was a span of 14 bases. The CDR3 runs 16 residues. Germline values: CDR1 SEHNR, CDR2 FQNEAQ (reference sequence).